This T cell receptor (beta chain) was recovered during a study of T cells in Graves' hyperthyroidism and ophthalmopathy. Germline V CDR1 and CDR2: DFQATT, SNEGSKA (reference sequence). Trimming took off 6 bases at V and 3 bases at J, with 18 bases between the two ends. This CDR3 comprises 14 residues. Each diagnosis drew on symptoms, thyroxine, TRAb, thyroid ultrasound and orbital computed tomography findings. The authors obtained PBMCs from over 8.5 ml of fresh peripheral blood. What was amplified from RNA transcripts were TCR beta CDR3 regions. The HTBI primer set drove a first-round RT-PCR of the TCR CDR3. TCRdb processed the multiplex PCR reads anew with MiXCR; each CDR3 protein has one entry. The data contain a few hundred thousand distinct CDR3 sequences, about 16% of them singletons. Regarding the study as a whole: Most clonotypes that expanded in the thyroid above 0.001 also showed up in blood.

This clonotype was counted only a few times. Antigen specificity is unknown. The receptor's source is a young woman with Graves' ophthalmopathy. The chain recombines TRBV20-1 with TRBJ2-7; D remains ambiguous. Sequenced input: blood. Here the CDR3 reads CSAELRVGLYEQYF. The CDR3 DNA sequence: TGCAGTGCCGAGCTAAGGGTAGGGCTCTACGAGCAGTACTTC.